Included here is one T cell receptor (beta chain) sequence, with context. This sample was taken from a study of shared clonotypes between healthy human individuals. TCRdb's table, derived via immunoSEQ multiplex PCR, lists solely in-frame clones and lacks some. The repertoire consists of about 1.5 million clones, with about 98% occurring once and the leading ten covering roughly 0.4%. The sample comprised naive CD4+ T cells sorted from blood. The subset here: CD45RA+ positively selected. The clonotype originates from a man aged 30 to 45 in good health.

CDR3 loop: CASSQGAAREGEKLFF. For the CDR3, the DNA is TGCGCCAGCAGCCAAGGGGCCGCCAGGGAGGGTGAAAAACTGTTTTTT. J is TRBJ1-4 and V is TRBV4-3, with TRBD1 as a possible D gene (5 bases). Per the germline V gene, CDR1 is LGHNA and CDR2 is YSLEER. The CDR3 sequence is 16 residues long. The germline V and J ends were trimmed by 1 base and 7 bases, with 16 bases remaining between them.